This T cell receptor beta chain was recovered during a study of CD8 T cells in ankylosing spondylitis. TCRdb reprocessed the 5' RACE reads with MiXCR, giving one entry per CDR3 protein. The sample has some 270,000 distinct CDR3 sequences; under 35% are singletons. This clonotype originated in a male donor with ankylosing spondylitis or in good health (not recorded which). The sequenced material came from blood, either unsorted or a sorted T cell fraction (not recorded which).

The CDR3 protein is CSVLPGGPDTQYF. CDR3 bases: TGCAGCGTTCTCCCGGGGGGCCCAGATACGCAGTATTTT. The chain is built from TRBV29-1 and TRBJ2-3, with D tentatively TRBD2 (7 bases). The CDR3 is 13 amino acids. Germline V gives CDR1 SQVTM, CDR2 ANQGSEA. V lost 5 bases and J lost 4, with 13 bases in between.